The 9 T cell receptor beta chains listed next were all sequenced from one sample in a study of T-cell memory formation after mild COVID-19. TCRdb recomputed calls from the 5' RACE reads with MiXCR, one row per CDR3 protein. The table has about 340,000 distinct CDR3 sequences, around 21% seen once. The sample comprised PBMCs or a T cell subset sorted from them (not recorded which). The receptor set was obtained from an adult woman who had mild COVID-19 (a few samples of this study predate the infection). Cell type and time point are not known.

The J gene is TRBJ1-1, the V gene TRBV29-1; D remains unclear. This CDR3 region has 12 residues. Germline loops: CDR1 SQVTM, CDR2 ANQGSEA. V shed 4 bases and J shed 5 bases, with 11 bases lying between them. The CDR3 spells CSVADFGTEAFF. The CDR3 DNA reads TGCAGCGTTGCCGACTTCGGGACTGAAGCTTTCTTT.

The CDR3 bases are TGTGCCAGCAGCAATAGCTACAATGAGCAGTTCTTC. Protein: CASSNSYNEQFF. This chain joins TRBV14 and TRBJ2-1; D uncertain. Trimming left V 5 bases short and J 3 bases short, with 5 bases between. This CDR3 is 12 amino acids long. CDR1 is SGHDN, CDR2 FVKESK, per germline.

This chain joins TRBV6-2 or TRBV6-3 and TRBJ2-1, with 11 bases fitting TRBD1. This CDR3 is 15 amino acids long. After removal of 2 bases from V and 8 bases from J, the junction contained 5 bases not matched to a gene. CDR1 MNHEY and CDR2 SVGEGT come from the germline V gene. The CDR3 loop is CASSYRDRGAYEQFF. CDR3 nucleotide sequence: TGTGCCAGCAGTTACCGGGACAGGGGGGCCTATGAGCAGTTCTTC.

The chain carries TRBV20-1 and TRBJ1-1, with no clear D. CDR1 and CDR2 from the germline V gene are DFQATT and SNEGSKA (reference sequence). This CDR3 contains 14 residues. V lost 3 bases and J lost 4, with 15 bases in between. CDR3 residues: CSARGKARVTEAFF. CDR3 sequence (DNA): TGCAGTGCTAGGGGAAAAGCAAGGGTCACTGAAGCTTTCTTT.

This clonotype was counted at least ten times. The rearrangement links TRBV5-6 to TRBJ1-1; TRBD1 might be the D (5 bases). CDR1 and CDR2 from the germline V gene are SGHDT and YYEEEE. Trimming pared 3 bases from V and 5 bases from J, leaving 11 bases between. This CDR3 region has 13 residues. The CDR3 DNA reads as TGTGCCAGCAGCTGGGGCCGGGGGACTGAAGCTTTCTTT. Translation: CASSWGRGTEAFF.

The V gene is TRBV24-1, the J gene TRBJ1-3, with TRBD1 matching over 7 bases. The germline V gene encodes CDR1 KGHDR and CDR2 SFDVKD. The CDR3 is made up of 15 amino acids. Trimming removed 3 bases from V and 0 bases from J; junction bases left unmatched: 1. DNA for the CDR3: TGTGCCACCAGTGATGGGGACAGCTCTGGAAACACCATATATTTT. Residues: CATSDGDSSGNTIYF.

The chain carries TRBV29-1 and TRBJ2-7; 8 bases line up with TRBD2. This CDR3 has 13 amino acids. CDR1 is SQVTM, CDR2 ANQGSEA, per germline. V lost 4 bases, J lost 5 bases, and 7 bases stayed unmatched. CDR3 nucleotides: TGCAGCGTTGGGAAAGCGGGGGACCACGAGCAGTACTTC. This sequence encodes CSVGKAGDHEQYF.

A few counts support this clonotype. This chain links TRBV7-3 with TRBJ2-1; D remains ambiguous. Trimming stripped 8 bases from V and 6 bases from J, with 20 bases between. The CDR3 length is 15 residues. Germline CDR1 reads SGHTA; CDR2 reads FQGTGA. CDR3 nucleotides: TGTGCCAGCTCCCCCGGGCGTGGGCCCTCCAATGAGCAGTTCTTC. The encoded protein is CASSPGRGPSNEQFF. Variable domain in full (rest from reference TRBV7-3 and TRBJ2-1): GAGVSQTPSNKVTEKGKYVELRCDPISGHTALYWYRQSLGQGPEFLIYFQGTGAADDSGLPNDRFFAVRPEGSVSTLKIQRTERGDSAVYLCASSPGRGPSNEQFFGPGTRLTVL.

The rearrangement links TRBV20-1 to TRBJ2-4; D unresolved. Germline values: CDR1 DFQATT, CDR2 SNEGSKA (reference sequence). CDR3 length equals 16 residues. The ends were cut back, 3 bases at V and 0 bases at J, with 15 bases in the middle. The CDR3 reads CSASGPRVLAKNIQYF. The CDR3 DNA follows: TGCAGTGCTAGCGGTCCTAGGGTACTAGCCAAAAACATTCAGTACTTC.